This T cell receptor beta chain was sequenced during a study of T cells in Graves' hyperthyroidism and ophthalmopathy. Overall study: Blood was drawn when the patient was first diagnosed and still untreated.

V lost 5 bases, J lost 6 bases, and 7 bases stayed unmatched. CDR3 length: 15 residues. Authors of the study amplified TCR beta CDR3 regions from RNA transcripts. During a first-round RT-PCR of the TCR CDR3, the HTBI primer set was used. TCRdb redid the calling of the multiplex PCR reads with MiXCR, one entry per CDR3 protein. The table lists fewer than 750,000 distinct CDR3 sequences, roughly 14% of them singletons. Source material: blood. This rearrangement joins TRBV12-3 or TRBV12-4 to TRBJ2-5; 12 nucleotides align to TRBD1. The clonotype comes from a woman aged 40 to 50 with Graves' ophthalmopathy. The CDR3 DNA reads as TGTGCCAGCAGTCCAGGGACAGGGGGCGTAAAGACCCAGTACTTC. Amino acid sequence: CASSPGTGGVKTQYF.